One and the same sample provided the 15 T cell receptor beta chains below, sequenced in a study of Ad26.COV2.S vaccination and SARS-CoV-2 variants. Described treatment: around 19 received Ad26.COV2.S at low or high dose, single or two shots; several received placebo; per-sample allocation not given. On day 63 after the first injection, vaccine and placebo recipients gave samples. Here immunoSEQ multiplex PCR was the method, and the copy in TCRdb shows in-frame clones only, minus some. The top ten hold 2.5% to 3.5% of the sample, which has around 350,000 clones, around 83% seen once. The sample consisted of peripheral blood, taken in a trial of Ad26.COV2.S vaccine versus placebo. The origin of the receptors is a person aged 18 to 59 who received the Ad26.COV2.S COVID-19 vaccine or a placebo.

J is TRBJ2-1 and V is TRBV2, with TRBD2 as a possible D gene (5 bases). This CDR3 comprises 13 residues. V dropped 6 bases and J dropped 0 bases, with 6 bases sitting between them. Germline V gene data show CDR1 as SNHLY and CDR2 as FYNNEI. Here the CDR3 DNA reads TGTGCCAGCAGGGGGAGCTCCTACAATGAGCAGTTCTTC. This codes for CASRGSSYNEQFF.

Many counts were recorded for this clone. The V and J genes are TRBV14 and TRBJ2-2; D gene unclear. Trimming shortened V by 2 bases and J by 5 bases, and 9 bases separated the two germline ends. CDR3 length: 14 residues. The germline V gene has CDR1 SGHDN and CDR2 FVKESK. The CDR3 nucleotides are TGTGCCAGCAGCCAAAATCTCGTGACCGGGGAGCTGTTTTTT. This encodes CASSQNLVTGELFF.

This chain joins TRBV28 and TRBJ1-1, with 8 bases aligning to TRBD1. The germline V gene encodes CDR1 MDHEN and CDR2 SYDVKM. Trimming at V came to 7 bases and at J to 1 base, leaving 11 bases not matched to a gene. The CDR3 has 16 amino acids. CDR3 region: CASIPWAGGPNTEAFF. Here the CDR3 DNA reads TGTGCCAGCATCCCCTGGGCAGGGGGCCCGAACACTGAAGCTTTCTTT.

This clone was found once. The chain carries TRBV6-2 or TRBV6-3 and TRBJ2-7, with D tentatively TRBD2 (5 bases). The CDR3 has 15 residues. The V gene lost 2 bases and the J gene lost 0 bases, with 11 bases spanning the gap. From germline, CDR1 is MNHEY and CDR2 SVGEGT. CDR3 protein: CASSYDQRNSYEQYF. The CDR3, as DNA: TGTGCCAGCAGTTACGATCAGCGGAACTCCTACGAGCAGTACTTC.

The chain joins TRBV27 to TRBJ2-7; D is possibly TRBD1 (5 bases). Deletions cut 3 bases from V and 3 bases from J, with 9 bases between. Germline lookup yields CDR1 MNHEY and CDR2 SMNVEV (reference sequence). The CDR3 consists of 13 residues. The CDR3 loop is CASSLRRDYEQYF. In DNA, the CDR3 is TGTGCCAGCAGTTTGCGCAGGGACTACGAGCAGTACTTC.

The chain carries TRBV24-1 and TRBJ2-2; 7 bases line up with TRBD1. Germline V gene lookup returns CDR1 KGHDR and CDR2 SFDVKD. The trim removed 7 bases at V and 3 bases at J, leaving 4 bases unmatched. This CDR3 is 14 amino acids long. CDR3 amino acids: CATSHTGDTGELFF. Here the CDR3 DNA reads TGTGCCACCAGCCATACAGGGGACACCGGGGAGCTGTTTTTT.

A single count supports this clone. This sequence joins TRBV3-1 (or the pseudogene TRBV3-2) and TRBJ2-7, with TRBD2 as a possible D gene (5 bases). The CDR3 runs 15 residues. Germline V gene data show CDR1 as LGHDT and CDR2 as YNNKEL (reference sequence). Trimming stripped 0 bases from V and 6 bases from J, with 15 bases between. Written as DNA, the CDR3 is TGTGCCAGCAGCCAAGATGCCCCGACCGGGGTCGAGCAGTACTTC. Encoded protein: CASSQDAPTGVEQYF.

The chain carries TRBV7-9 and TRBJ2-5, with TRBD2 matching 11 bases. The length of the CDR3 is 16 residues. CDR1 is SEHNR and CDR2 is FQNEAQ in the germline V gene (reference sequence). With 2 bases clipped from V and 1 base from J, the junction kept 3 bases outside the gene matches. CDR3 bases: TGTGCCAGCAGCTTACTAGCGGGGGGCCCCCAAGAGACCCAGTACTTC. It translates to CASSLLAGGPQETQYF.

The chain couples TRBV5-1 to TRBJ1-1; TRBD1 might be the D (6 bases). This CDR3 is 14 amino acids long. From germline, CDR1 is SGHRS and CDR2 YFSETQ. Between the trimmed V and J ends, which lost 5 bases and 8 bases, there was a span of 19 bases. The CDR3 spells CASRPGGRQVEAFF. DNA of the CDR3: TGCGCCAGCAGACCGGGGGGCCGACAGGTGGAAGCTTTCTTT.

This sequence joins TRBV18 and TRBJ1-2; D is undetermined. From germline, CDR1 is KGHSH and CDR2 LQKENI. This CDR3 has 14 amino acids. Trimming left V 2 bases short and J 4 bases short, with 11 bases between. DNA for the CDR3: TGTGCCAGCTCACCAGCTACCGCGCTCTATGGCTACACCTTC. Translation: CASSPATALYGYTF.

The chain is built from TRBV5-1 and TRBJ2-3, with 9 bases lining up with TRBD1. This CDR3 contains 14 residues. Trimming at V came to 6 bases and at J to 2 bases, leaving 4 bases not matched to a gene. Germline-derived CDR1 and CDR2 are SGHRS and YFSETQ. The CDR3 sequence is CASKGQGTTDTQYF. The CDR3 DNA reads TGCGCCAGCAAGGGACAGGGAACCACAGATACGCAGTATTTT.

The chain recombines TRBV6-5 with TRBJ2-7, with TRBD2 identical over 10 bases. CDR3 length: 16 amino acids. Trimming removed 4 bases from V and 2 bases from J; junction bases left unmatched: 8. Germline lookup yields CDR1 MNHEY and CDR2 SVGAGI. The CDR3 protein is CASSSPSGSSPYEQYF. CDR3 bases: TGTGCCAGCAGTTCCCCTAGCGGGAGCTCCCCCTACGAGCAGTACTTC.

The chain carries TRBV5-1 and TRBJ1-2; 9 bases are shared with TRBD1. J lost 5 bases, V lost 2 bases, and 4 bases had no gene match. The germline V gene has CDR1 SGHRS and CDR2 YFSETQ. The CDR3 covers 14 residues. CDR3 residues: CASSFGQGKYGYTF. The CDR3 DNA reads TGCGCCAGCAGCTTTGGACAGGGGAAGTATGGCTACACCTTC.

The V call is TRBV27, the J call TRBJ2-3, with D possibly matching TRBD2 (6 bases). CDR1 and CDR2 (germline): MNHEY, SMNVEV (reference sequence). The CDR3 loop spans 15 amino acids. V was pared by 5 bases and J by 1 base, with 13 bases between. The CDR3 DNA reads as TGTGCCAGCAGTCCGAATAGCGGACGCACAGATACGCAGTATTTT. Translating it yields CASSPNSGRTDTQYF.

The V call is TRBV19, the J call TRBJ1-2; 12 bases are shared with TRBD1. The CDR3 covers 17 residues. Germline CDR1 and CDR2: LNHDA and SQIVND (reference sequence). The junction had 9 bases not matched to a gene; V was cut back by 6 bases and J by 1 base. CDR3 nucleotide sequence: TGTGCCAGTAGAACTACCGGGACAGGGGGCGATAACTATGGCTACACCTTC. Its protein product is CASRTTGTGGDNYGYTF.